A selection of T cell receptor beta chains follows, all from one sample in a study of identical twins. MiXCR, run by TCRdb on the 5' RACE reads, gives a single entry per CDR3 protein. This sample has 350,000 or so distinct CDR3 sequences, with approximately 10% found just once. Sequencing used naive T cells sorted from blood. The receptors were gathered from a woman aged 50 to 60 in good health. CDR3s include the opening cysteine and the closing phenylalanine or tryptophan. The D gene is left open where the match is weak. Expanded clones get a size class; other rows say once, few or many, or leave the size out.

v_gene: TRBV5-1
abundance: many
d_gene: .
j_gene: TRBJ1-1
CDR3nt: TGCGCCAGCAGCTTGGCCTTATCGAACACTGAAGCTTTCTTT
CDR3aa: CASSLALSNTEAFF

v_gene: TRBV27
abundance: many
d_gene: .
j_gene: TRBJ2-1
CDR3nt: TGTGCCAGCAGTTTTTTGGGCTCAGATCAGTTCTTC
CDR3aa: CASSFLGSDQFF

v_gene: TRBV10-2
abundance: .
d_gene: TRBD2
j_gene: TRBJ2-3
CDR3nt: TGCGCCAGCAGTGAAAGGACTAGCGGGACCGGGGGGCCAGATACGCAGTATTTT
CDR3aa: CASSERTSGTGGPDTQYF

v_gene: TRBV12-3/TRBV12-4
abundance: .
d_gene: .
j_gene: TRBJ1-5
CDR3nt: TGTGCCAGCAGTTTCGGAACCCAGAATCAGCCCCAGCATTTT
CDR3aa: CASSFGTQNQPQHF

v_gene: TRBV5-1
abundance: .
d_gene: TRBD2
j_gene: TRBJ2-1
CDR3nt: TGCGCCAGCAGCTTCGCGGGAGGAACCTACAATGAGCAGTTCTTC
CDR3aa: CASSFAGGTYNEQFF

v_gene: TRBV29-1
abundance: .
d_gene: .
j_gene: TRBJ1-2
CDR3nt: TGCAGCGTTGAGGGGGCCAGGAGCTATGGCTACACCTTC
CDR3aa: CSVEGARSYGYTF

v_gene: TRBV7-9
abundance: many
d_gene: .
j_gene: TRBJ1-4
CDR3nt: TGTGCCAGCAGCCCCGACTCCTCAAGTTGGGAACTGTTTTTT
CDR3aa: CASSPDSSSWELFF

v_gene: TRBV9
abundance: many
d_gene: .
j_gene: TRBJ2-1
CDR3nt: TGTGCCAGCAGCTCGCCACCCCGCAATGAGCAGTTCTTC
CDR3aa: CASSSPPRNEQFF

v_gene: TRBV7-9
abundance: few
d_gene: TRBD1
j_gene: TRBJ1-4
CDR3nt: TGTGCCAGCAGCACGGACAGGGACCTAATGAAAAGACTGTTTTTT
CDR3aa: CASSTDRDLMKRLFF

v_gene: TRBV5-1
abundance: many
d_gene: .
j_gene: TRBJ2-2
CDR3nt: TGCGCCAGCAGCGGGGGCGCCTTCACCGGGGAGCTGTTTTTT
CDR3aa: CASSGGAFTGELFF

v_gene: TRBV27
abundance: many
d_gene: TRBD2
j_gene: TRBJ2-2
CDR3nt: TGTGCCAGCAGTAATAGAGAAGCGGGAGAGAACACCGGGGAGCTGTTTTTT
CDR3aa: CASSNREAGENTGELFF

v_gene: TRBV27
abundance: few
d_gene: .
j_gene: TRBJ2-1
CDR3nt: .
CDR3aa: CASSLEREDEQFF

v_gene: TRBV14
abundance: many
d_gene: TRBD2
j_gene: TRBJ2-1
CDR3nt: TGTGCCAGCAGCGCTAGCGGGAGGGCTATGCAGTTCTTC
CDR3aa: CASSASGRAMQFF

v_gene: TRBV7-6
abundance: .
d_gene: .
j_gene: TRBJ2-1
CDR3nt: TGTGCCAGCAGCTTAGTCGTTCCGAACAATGAGCAGTTCTTC
CDR3aa: CASSLVVPNNEQFF

v_gene: TRBV12-3/TRBV12-4
abundance: .
d_gene: TRBD1
j_gene: TRBJ2-5
CDR3nt: TGTGCCAGCAGTTCGGACAGGGACCAAGAGACCCAGTACTTC
CDR3aa: CASSSDRDQETQYF

v_gene: TRBV27
abundance: .
d_gene: .
j_gene: TRBJ2-7
CDR3nt: TGTGCCAGCAGTTTAGGGGACAACTACGAGCAGTACTTC
CDR3aa: CASSLGDNYEQYF

v_gene: TRBV10-3
abundance: few
d_gene: .
j_gene: TRBJ2-7
CDR3nt: TGTGCCGCGAATCAGGCACCCCTGACGTACGAGCAGTACTTC
CDR3aa: CAANQAPLTYEQYF

v_gene: TRBV5-1
abundance: many
d_gene: .
j_gene: TRBJ1-1
CDR3nt: TGCGCCAGCAGCTTGGCAGGATCCAACACTGAAGCTTTCTTT
CDR3aa: CASSLAGSNTEAFF

v_gene: TRBV12-3/TRBV12-4
abundance: many
d_gene: .
j_gene: TRBJ2-3
CDR3nt: TGTGCCAGCAGTTTTGGCCCATCTACGCAGTATTTT
CDR3aa: CASSFGPSTQYF

v_gene: TRBV4-1
abundance: many
d_gene: .
j_gene: TRBJ1-6
CDR3nt: TGCGCCAGCAGCCAAGATCCAGGGGACCCTCGTTCACCCCTCCACTTT
CDR3aa: CASSQDPGDPRSPLHF

v_gene: TRBV5-1
abundance: few
d_gene: .
j_gene: TRBJ2-2
CDR3nt: TGCGCCAGCAGCTTGGTTTCGATCCTCGCCGGGGAGCTGTTTTTT
CDR3aa: CASSLVSILAGELFF

v_gene: TRBV2
abundance: .
d_gene: .
j_gene: TRBJ2-5
CDR3nt: TGTGCCAGCGGGCTAGCGCAAGAGACCCAGTACTTC
CDR3aa: CASGLAQETQYF

v_gene: TRBV12-3/TRBV12-4
abundance: many
d_gene: .
j_gene: TRBJ2-3
CDR3nt: TGTGCCAGCAGTTCATTATGGGCCTCCCGCACAGATACGCAGTATTTT
CDR3aa: CASSSLWASRTDTQYF

v_gene: TRBV12-3/TRBV12-4
abundance: few
d_gene: .
j_gene: TRBJ1-4
CDR3nt: TGTGCCAGCATGGGGGGATCGGGTGAAAAACTGTTTTTT
CDR3aa: CASMGGSGEKLFF

v_gene: TRBV6-2/TRBV6-3
abundance: many
d_gene: .
j_gene: TRBJ2-7
CDR3nt: TGTGCCAGCGACTCGATCGGACAATCCTACGAGCAGTACTTC
CDR3aa: CASDSIGQSYEQYF

v_gene: TRBV12-3/TRBV12-4
abundance: .
d_gene: TRBD2
j_gene: TRBJ2-1
CDR3nt: TGTGCCAGCACGAACCCGGGGACTAGCGGAGAGCAGTTCTTC
CDR3aa: CASTNPGTSGEQFF

v_gene: TRBV20-1
abundance: few
d_gene: .
j_gene: TRBJ1-1
CDR3nt: TGCAGGACAGGACGGGTGAGCACTGAAGCTTTCTTT
CDR3aa: CRTGRVSTEAFF

v_gene: TRBV11-2
abundance: few
d_gene: .
j_gene: TRBJ1-6
CDR3nt: TGTGCCAGCAGCTTAGATATGGGTGGGGGCTATAATTCACCCCTCCACTTT
CDR3aa: CASSLDMGGGYNSPLHF

v_gene: TRBV11-2
abundance: many
d_gene: .
j_gene: TRBJ2-7
CDR3nt: TGTGCCAGCAGCTTAGCGTCCTACGAGCAGTACTTC
CDR3aa: CASSLASYEQYF

v_gene: TRBV3-1
abundance: .
d_gene: .
j_gene: TRBJ2-3
CDR3nt: TGTGCCAGCAGCCGAGCGACTAGTGATACGCAGTATTTT
CDR3aa: CASSRATSDTQYF

v_gene: TRBV4-1
abundance: few
d_gene: .
j_gene: TRBJ2-3
CDR3nt: TGCGCCAGCAGCCAGGAAGATCCGGGACTCTATACAGATACGCAGTATTTT
CDR3aa: CASSQEDPGLYTDTQYF

v_gene: TRBV10-3
abundance: .
d_gene: .
j_gene: TRBJ2-7
CDR3nt: TGTGCCATCAGTGAGAACTCCTACGAGCAGTACTTC
CDR3aa: CAISENSYEQYF

v_gene: TRBV5-6
abundance: many
d_gene: TRBD2
j_gene: TRBJ2-7
CDR3nt: TGTGCCAGCAGCTTGCTTGCGGGAGTAATCTACGAGCAGTACTTC
CDR3aa: CASSLLAGVIYEQYF

v_gene: TRBV14
abundance: few
d_gene: .
j_gene: TRBJ2-1
CDR3nt: TGTGCCAGCAGCGTAATCGGTAATGAGCAGTTCTTC
CDR3aa: CASSVIGNEQFF

v_gene: TRBV14
abundance: .
d_gene: .
j_gene: TRBJ1-1
CDR3nt: TGTGCCAGCAGCCAAGCTCACGCAGGGAACACTGAAGCTTTCTTT
CDR3aa: CASSQAHAGNTEAFF

v_gene: TRBV4-2
abundance: .
d_gene: .
j_gene: TRBJ2-7
CDR3nt: TGTGCCAGCAGCCAGGCCCTTTCGCGGAGTACCTACGAGCAGTACTTC
CDR3aa: CASSQALSRSTYEQYF

v_gene: TRBV4-1
abundance: few
d_gene: TRBD1
j_gene: TRBJ2-1
CDR3nt: TGCGCCAGCAGCTTCCGACAGGGTCCCAATGAGCAGTTCTTC
CDR3aa: CASSFRQGPNEQFF

v_gene: TRBV3-1
abundance: .
d_gene: .
j_gene: TRBJ2-3
CDR3nt: TGTGCCAGCAGCCACGACCGGGCTCCCCTTGTGGATACGCAGTATTTT
CDR3aa: CASSHDRAPLVDTQYF

v_gene: TRBV4-1
abundance: .
d_gene: TRBD2
j_gene: TRBJ2-3
CDR3nt: TGCGCCAGCAGGACGGGACTAGCGGGAGGGATAAGCACAGATACGCAGTATTTT
CDR3aa: CASRTGLAGGISTDTQYF

v_gene: TRBV24-1
abundance: many
d_gene: TRBD2
j_gene: TRBJ2-1
CDR3nt: TGTGCCACCAGTGACTCCGGGACTAGCAACTACAATGAGCAGTTCTTC
CDR3aa: CATSDSGTSNYNEQFF

v_gene: TRBV6-1
abundance: .
d_gene: .
j_gene: TRBJ1-5
CDR3nt: TGTGCCAGCGGACTAGGGGTATCTTGGGGGGGTCAGCCCCAGCATTTT
CDR3aa: CASGLGVSWGGQPQHF

v_gene: TRBV3-1
abundance: few
d_gene: .
j_gene: TRBJ2-1
CDR3nt: TGTGCCAGCAGCCAAGATGCGGCCTTAGTTTTTTCCTACAATGAGCAGTTCTTC
CDR3aa: CASSQDAALVFSYNEQFF

v_gene: TRBV7-2
abundance: few
d_gene: .
j_gene: TRBJ2-1
CDR3nt: TGTGCCAGCAGCTTTGGACTTACTTCCTACAATGAGCAGTTCTTC
CDR3aa: CASSFGLTSYNEQFF

v_gene: TRBV29-1
abundance: .
d_gene: TRBD2
j_gene: TRBJ2-1
CDR3nt: TGCAGCGTCTCGACTAGCGGCTTTTACAATGAGCAGTTCTTC
CDR3aa: CSVSTSGFYNEQFF

v_gene: TRBV12-3/TRBV12-4
abundance: few
d_gene: .
j_gene: TRBJ1-1
CDR3nt: TGTGCCAGCAGCCAACTCGGGGGAGGGTGGAACACTGAAGCTTTCTTT
CDR3aa: CASSQLGGGWNTEAFF